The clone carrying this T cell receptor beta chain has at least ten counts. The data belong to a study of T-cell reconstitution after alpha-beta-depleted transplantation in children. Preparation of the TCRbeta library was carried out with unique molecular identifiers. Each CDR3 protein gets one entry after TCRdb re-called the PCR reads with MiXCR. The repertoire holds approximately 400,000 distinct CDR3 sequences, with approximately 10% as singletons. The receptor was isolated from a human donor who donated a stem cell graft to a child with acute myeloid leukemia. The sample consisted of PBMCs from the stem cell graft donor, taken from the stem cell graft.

CDR3 sequence: CASSLGAGTDTQYF. Here the CDR3 DNA reads TGTGCCAGCAGCTTGGGGGCCGGCACAGATACGCAGTATTTT. The genes are TRBV11-2 and TRBJ2-3, with D maybe TRBD1 (6 bases). With 3 bases removed from V and 1 base from J, the gap between germline ends came to 8 bases. Germline V gene data show CDR1 as SGHAT and CDR2 as FQNNGV. The length of the CDR3 is 14 residues.